This passage covers 30 T cell receptor beta chains from one sample sequenced in a study of blood T cell repertoires in COVID-19. Data came from immunoSEQ multiplex PCR; TCRdb stores just in-frame clones and leaves some out. The sample has roughly 160,000 clones, roughly 90% seen once. The sequencing sample was made of peripheral blood. These receptors were collected from a young man with acute or convalescent COVID-19.

The genes are TRBV25-1 and TRBJ2-3, with D perhaps matching TRBD2 (5 bases). Between the trimmed V and J ends, which lost 3 bases and 3 bases, there was a span of 10 bases. This CDR3 comprises 14 residues. The germline CDR1 and CDR2 sequences are MGHDK and SYGVNS. The CDR3 DNA reads TGTGCCAGCAGTGACCGGGGTAAGACAGATACGCAGTATTTT. Its translation is CASSDRGKTDTQYF. Using reference TRBV25-1 and TRBJ2-3 for the parts outside the CDR3, the full variable domain is EADIYQTPRYLVIGTGKKITLECSQTMGHDKMYWYQQDPGMELHLIHYSYGVNSTEKGDLSSESTVSRIRTEHFPLTLESARPSHTSQYLCASSDRGKTDTQYFGPGTRLTVL.

The V and J genes are TRBV7-9 and TRBJ1-3, with 8 nucleotides matching TRBD1. V lost 0 bases and J lost 3; bases outside the gene matches: 7. The length of the CDR3 is 17 residues. CDR1 and CDR2 from the germline V gene are SEHNR and FQNEAQ (reference sequence). Written as DNA, the CDR3 is TGTGCCAGCAGCTTAGCAATCAGGGGGCTAGGTGGAAACACCATATATTTT. Protein product: CASSLAIRGLGGNTIYF.

This clone has only one observation. V usage is TRBV4-2 and J usage is TRBJ2-2, with D possibly matching TRBD1 (5 bases). The CDR3 is 16 amino acids. V lost 0 bases to trimming and J lost 5 bases, with 13 bases between them. Looked up from germline, CDR1 is LGHNA and CDR2 is YNFKEQ. The CDR3 is CASSQDWQGRTGELFF. The DNA of the CDR3 is TGTGCCAGCAGCCAAGATTGGCAGGGCAGGACCGGGGAGCTGTTTTTT.

CDR3 loop: CATTPGGGLGDTQYF. In DNA, the CDR3 is TGTGCCACCACCCCCGGCGGGGGGCTGGGAGATACGCAGTATTTT. The chain links TRBV24-1 to TRBJ2-3; 8 nucleotides agree with TRBD2. Trimming took 8 bases from V and 5 from J; bases not matched to a gene: 11. CDR1 and CDR2 from the germline V gene are KGHDR and SFDVKD. The CDR3 runs 15 residues.

This chain uses TRBV3-1 (or the pseudogene TRBV3-2) with TRBJ1-1; D gene uncertain. The CDR3 runs to 14 residues. Germline loops: CDR1 LGHDT, CDR2 YNNKEL (reference sequence). Trimming took off 2 bases at V and 1 base at J, with 8 bases between the two ends. The CDR3 sequence: CASSQRGQNTEAFF. CDR3 nucleotide sequence: TGTGCCAGCAGCCAACGGGGTCAGAACACTGAAGCTTTCTTT.

The CDR3 region is CASSQERAGGTDTQYF. The DNA of the CDR3 is TGTGCCAGCAGCCAAGAACGGGCGGGAGGGACAGATACGCAGTATTTT. This rearrangement joins TRBV3-1 (or the pseudogene TRBV3-2) to TRBJ2-3; 9 bases are shared with TRBD2. V was clipped by 0 bases and J by 3 bases; unmatched bases: 4. The CDR3 length is 16 residues. CDR1 and CDR2 from the germline V gene are LGHDT and YNNKEL (reference sequence).

V and J are TRBV4-1 and TRBJ2-1, with TRBD1 matching 7 bases. V shed 0 bases and J 6 bases; nucleotides not matched to a gene: 2. Germline assignment: CDR1 MGHRA and CDR2 YSYEKL. The CDR3 length is 14 residues. Here the CDR3 DNA reads TGCGCCAGCAGCCAAGACCCAGGGGGCAATGAGCAGTTCTTC. It is translated as CASSQDPGGNEQFF.

The chain joins TRBV6-1 to TRBJ1-1; D gene ambiguous. Trimming shortened V by 9 bases and J by 0 bases, and 11 bases separated the two germline ends. Germline values: CDR1 MNHNS, CDR2 SASEGT. CDR3 length equals 13 residues. The CDR3 region has the DNA TGTGCCAGTGGGGAGGCTATGAACACTGAAGCTTTCTTT. It translates to CASGEAMNTEAFF.

This chain joins TRBV6-8 and TRBJ2-6; maybe TRBD2 (5 bases). This CDR3 is 17 amino acids long. V lost 10 bases and J lost 0, with 19 bases in between. In germline, CDR1 is MNHGY, CDR2 SAAAGT. Here the CDR3 reads CANTPRGRVSGANVLTF. As DNA, the CDR3 is TGTGCCAATACCCCCCGAGGGCGGGTCTCTGGGGCCAACGTCCTGACTTTC.

This clone was counted once. CDR3 loop: CASSLDRGKQAFF. The CDR3, as DNA: TGTGCCAGCAGCTTAGACAGGGGGAAACAAGCTTTCTTT. The genes are TRBV7-2 and TRBJ1-1; 8 positions match TRBD1. V shed 1 base and J 9 bases; nucleotides not matched to a gene: 4. Germline CDR1 reads SGHTA; CDR2 reads FQGNSA. This CDR3 contains 13 residues.

The chain is built from TRBV30 and TRBJ1-3; unclear D gene. The CDR3 is 12 amino acids. Germline V gene lookup returns CDR1 GTSNPN and CDR2 SVGIG (reference sequence). V lost 1 base to trimming and J lost 7 bases, with 8 bases between them. The CDR3 nucleotides read TGTGCCTGGAGTGATTCGAGGAACACCATATATTTT. It translates to CAWSDSRNTIYF.

In its sample, this clone was seen once. V and J are TRBV30 and TRBJ1-1; no firm D call. Germline lookup yields CDR1 GTSNPN and CDR2 SVGIG (reference sequence). Deletions cut 5 bases from V and 7 bases from J, with 8 bases between. The CDR3 contains 10 residues. CDR3 protein: CAWEPLEAFF. As DNA, the CDR3 is TGTGCCTGGGAGCCCCTTGAAGCTTTCTTT.

V and J are TRBV3-1 (or the pseudogene TRBV3-2) and TRBJ2-7, with D perhaps TRBD1 (6 bases). CDR1 and CDR2 (germline): LGHDT, YNNKEL (reference sequence). V lost 3 bases and J lost 3, with 12 bases in between. The length of the CDR3 is 14 residues. The CDR3 is CASSHGQSIYEQYF. In nucleotides, the CDR3 is TGTGCCAGCAGCCACGGACAGTCGATCTACGAGCAGTACTTC.

This clone came up once. The genes are TRBV9 and TRBJ1-1; TRBD1 matches 8 bases. J lost 11 bases, V lost 3 bases, and 6 bases had no gene match. The germline V gene encodes CDR1 SGDLS and CDR2 YYNGEE. The CDR3 is 12 amino acids. CDR3 bases: TGTGCCAGCAGCGGGGTGGACAGGGACGCTTTCTTT. Translation gives CASSGVDRDAFF.

The chain has TRBV6-4 and TRBJ1-2; D unresolved. V lost 0 bases, J lost 4 bases, and 12 bases lay in between. The CDR3 has 15 amino acids. Germline V lookup: CDR1 MRHNA, CDR2 SNTAGT. Here the CDR3 reads CASSDSSSGLYGYTF. Written as DNA, the CDR3 is TGTGCCAGCAGTGACTCGAGTTCTGGGCTCTATGGCTACACCTTC.

The chain carries TRBV2 and TRBJ2-2; D gene uncertain. Germline CDR1 is SNHLY and CDR2 is FYNNEI. Trimming left V 2 bases short and J 8 bases short, with 9 bases between. CDR3 length: 13 residues. The CDR3 protein is CASSELGEGELFF. The CDR3 DNA follows: TGTGCCAGCAGTGAATTGGGCGAGGGGGAGCTGTTTTTT.

The genes are TRBV11-2 and TRBJ2-7; 7 bases are shared with TRBD1. CDR1 is SGHAT and CDR2 is FQNNGV in the germline V gene. Unmatched junction bases numbered 3, after V lost 1 base and J lost 6 bases. The CDR3 is 13 residues long. Written as DNA, the CDR3 is TGTGCCAGCAGCTTAGGGACAGGTCCCGAGCAGTACTTC. Its translation: CASSLGTGPEQYF.

This clone was seen a single time. CDR3 nucleotide sequence: TGTGCCAGCAGCTTAGATCCAGGCCGTCAGCCCCAGCATTTT. This encodes CASSLDPGRQPQHF. The chain carries TRBV7-6 and TRBJ1-5, with D unresolved. Trimming took 1 base from V and 6 from J, leaving 10 bases between them. Germline V gene data show CDR1 as SGHVS and CDR2 as FNYEAQ. This CDR3 is built from 14 residues.

DNA of the CDR3: TGTGCCAGCAGCCAACCTGACAGGAGGAACACCGGGGAGCTGTTTTTT. Its protein product is CASSQPDRRNTGELFF. J is TRBJ2-2 and V is TRBV9; possible D gene TRBD1, 6 bases. The germline CDR1 and CDR2 sequences are SGDLS and YYNGEE. CDR3 size: 16 residues. Trimming removed 4 bases from V and 1 base from J, with 14 bases in between.

The J gene is TRBJ1-6, the V gene TRBV5-1, with TRBD1 as a possible D gene (5 bases). V gave up 0 bases and J gave up 7 bases, with 14 bases separating them. Germline V gene data show CDR1 as SGHRS and CDR2 as YFSETQ. This CDR3 contains 16 residues. The CDR3 loop reads CASSLAVGRGNSPLHF. The CDR3, as DNA: TGCGCCAGCAGCTTGGCCGTGGGTAGGGGCAATTCACCCCTCCACTTT. Full variable domain (outside the CDR3, taken from reference TRBV5-1 and TRBJ1-6): KAGVTQTPRYLIKTRGQQVTLSCSPISGHRSVSWYQQTPGQGLQFLFEYFSETQRNKGNFPGRFSGRQFSNSRSEMNVSTLELGDSALYLCASSLAVGRGNSPLHFGNGTRLTVT.

V and J are TRBV27 and TRBJ2-5, with 7 bases aligning to TRBD1. The CDR3 has 17 amino acids. Trimming removed 5 bases from V and 7 bases from J; junction bases left unmatched: 19. Germline loops: CDR1 MNHEY, CDR2 SMNVEV (reference sequence). CDR3 in amino acids: CASSPRGQPGTKRTQYF. The CDR3 coding sequence is TGTGCCAGCAGTCCTCGGGGACAGCCTGGAACAAAGAGGACCCAGTACTTC.

This clone was counted between two and nine times. CDR3 protein: CASSPSRGGASSGANVLTF. The CDR3 region has the DNA TGTGCCAGCAGCCCTTCCCGAGGGGGTGCCAGCTCTGGGGCCAACGTCCTGACTTTC. V is TRBV6-2 or TRBV6-3 and J is TRBJ2-6, with D maybe TRBD1 (6 bases). The CDR3 is made up of 19 amino acids. Trimming took off 6 bases at V and 0 bases at J, with 21 bases between the two ends. Looked up from germline, CDR1 is MNHEY and CDR2 is SVGEGT.

This chain uses TRBV25-1 with TRBJ2-1, with D maybe TRBD1 (6 bases). The V end was cut by 3 bases, the J end by 3 bases, with 12 bases between. Germline loops: CDR1 MGHDK, CDR2 SYGVNS. The CDR3 extends over 15 amino acids. Here the CDR3 DNA reads TGTGCCAGCAGTGACAGGGGTTGGGACTACAATGAGCAGTTCTTC. It translates to CASSDRGWDYNEQFF.

The chain has TRBV7-9 and TRBJ2-5; possibly TRBD2 for D (5 bases). This CDR3 is 14 amino acids long. The germline V gene has CDR1 SEHNR and CDR2 FQNEAQ (reference sequence). V lost 0 bases and J 5 bases, leaving 10 bases between the germline ends. CDR3 residues: CASSLAGSSETQYF. CDR3 coding DNA: TGTGCCAGCAGCTTAGCAGGGAGTTCGGAGACCCAGTACTTC.

This clone was found a few times. J is TRBJ2-7 and V is TRBV1; the table's D call, TRBD2, has no DNA check behind it. TRBV1 is labeled a pseudogene. This CDR3 has 14 amino acids. The CDR3 is CTSSQDVSSHEQYF. The CDR3 DNA sequence: TGCACCAGCAGCCAAGACGTAAGCTCCCACGAGCAGTACTTC.

This clone was observed once. The chain combines TRBV5-6 with TRBJ1-3, with D perhaps matching TRBD1 (5 bases). With 2 bases removed from V and 4 bases from J, the gap between germline ends came to 10 bases. Germline CDR1 and CDR2: SGHDT and YYEEEE. The CDR3 has 14 residues. CDR3 sequence: CASSFSGFGNTIYF. Here the CDR3 DNA reads TGTGCCAGCAGCTTTTCAGGGTTCGGAAACACCATATATTTT. Drawing the rest from reference TRBV5-6 and TRBJ1-3, the complete variable domain is DAGVTQSPTHLIKTRGQQVTLRCSPKSGHDTVSWYQQALGQGPQFIFQYYEEEERQRGNFPDRFSGHQFPNYSSELNVNALLLGDSALYLCASSFSGFGNTIYFGEGSWLTVV.

The chain links TRBV6-2 or TRBV6-3 to TRBJ1-6; TRBD1 matches 9 bases. The length of the CDR3 is 15 residues. Germline V lookup: CDR1 MNHEY, CDR2 SVGEGT. The junction had 4 bases not matched to a gene; V was cut back by 5 bases and J by 5 bases. The CDR3 loop is CASSDRGGDNSPLHF. As DNA, the CDR3 is TGTGCCAGCAGTGACAGGGGGGGAGATAATTCACCCCTCCACTTT.

The CDR3 nucleotides are TGCGCCAGCAGCCCGGGACAGGGAATCTACTATGGCTACACCTTC. It is translated as CASSPGQGIYYGYTF. The rearrangement links TRBV5-1 to TRBJ1-2; 9 bases align to TRBD1. The CDR3 is made up of 15 amino acids. CDR1 is SGHRS and CDR2 is YFSETQ in the germline V gene. The trim removed 4 bases at V and 3 bases at J, leaving 7 bases unmatched.

The chain combines TRBV5-8 with TRBJ1-5; 9 nucleotides align to TRBD1. With V trimmed by 3 bases and J by 5 bases, 9 bases remained unmatched. This CDR3 region has 16 residues. Germline-derived CDR1 and CDR2 are SGHTS and YDEGEE. CDR3 protein: CASSSARDRVHQPQHF. CDR3 DNA: TGTGCCAGCAGCTCCGCCCGGGACAGGGTCCATCAGCCCCAGCATTTT.

The genes are TRBV5-1 and TRBJ1-1; D perhaps matches TRBD1 (5 bases). Trimming took off 4 bases at V and 7 bases at J, with 11 bases between the two ends. The CDR3 covers 12 residues. Germline V CDR1 and CDR2: SGHRS, YFSETQ. CDR3 sequence (DNA): TGCGCCAGCAGCATTCAGGGCGGTGAAGCTTTCTTT. It encodes CASSIQGGEAFF.